These 16 T cell receptor beta chains came from one sample sequenced in a study of blood T cells in healthy people across ages. A sample-barcoded 5' primer and a J-beta primer mix were used in a second PCR of about 6 to 11 cycles. TCRdb re-called the 5' RACE reads with MiXCR, one entry per CDR3 protein. This table has 1.5 million or so distinct CDR3 sequences, 40% to 45% appearing once. Sequenced: blood. The source is a woman between 18 and 30 years old in good health.

The genes are TRBV5-6 and TRBJ1-2; D is uncertain. This CDR3 has 13 amino acids. Trimming took off 0 bases at V and 6 bases at J, with 9 bases between the two ends. CDR1 and CDR2 from the germline V gene are SGHDT and YYEEEE. Here the CDR3 DNA reads TGTGCCAGCAGCTTGGGGTCGAGTGATGGCTACACCTTC. Encoded protein: CASSLGSSDGYTF.

The J gene is TRBJ1-1, the V gene TRBV27, with TRBD1 matching 7 bases. The CDR3 is 16 residues long. Germline CDR1 reads MNHEY; CDR2 reads SMNVEV (reference sequence). J was trimmed by 5 bases and V by 6 bases; bases with no gene match: 15. This CDR3 is CASRDPPGQSRTEAFF. The CDR3, as DNA: TGTGCCAGCAGAGACCCCCCGGGACAGAGTCGAACTGAAGCTTTCTTT.

V usage is TRBV7-2 and J usage is TRBJ1-6; D perhaps matches TRBD1 (5 bases). V was pared by 5 bases and J by 1 base, with 15 bases between. In germline, CDR1 is SGHTA, CDR2 FQGNSA. CDR3 length equals 17 residues. DNA of the CDR3: TGTGCCAGCAGCCTACCCCTGGGGGGATCCTATAATTCACCCCTCCACTTT. Translating gives CASSLPLGGSYNSPLHF.

The chain combines TRBV3-1 with TRBJ2-5, with D perhaps TRBD2 (6 bases). Germline V CDR1 and CDR2: LGHDT, YNNKEL (reference sequence). Trimming pared 5 bases from V and 5 bases from J, leaving 12 bases between. This CDR3 region has 13 residues. Here the CDR3 DNA reads TGTGCCAGCAGCGCCAGACTAGAGGAGACCCAGTACTTC. Its protein product is CASSARLEETQYF.

The chain employs TRBV24-1 and TRBJ2-3, with 8 nucleotides matching TRBD1. Germline V gene data show CDR1 as KGHDR and CDR2 as SFDVKD. The CDR3 contains 18 residues. V was pared by 0 bases and J by 2 bases, with 9 bases of the junction left unmatched. CDR3 nucleotides: TGTGCCACCAGTGATTTGGCCAGGACAGGGAAGGTCACAGATACGCAGTATTTT. This sequence encodes CATSDLARTGKVTDTQYF.

The rearrangement uses TRBV9 and TRBJ1-1, with 7 bases aligning to TRBD1. The CDR3 length is 15 residues. V was clipped by 0 bases and J by 5 bases; unmatched bases: 7. Germline assignment: CDR1 SGDLS and CDR2 YYNGEE. Here the CDR3 DNA reads TGTGCCAGCAGCGTAGGCGGCAGGGGGGGGACTGAAGCTTTCTTT. Its translation is CASSVGGRGGTEAFF.

This clonotype was seen more than once but under ten times. The chain couples TRBV6-2 or TRBV6-3 to TRBJ2-3, with D tentatively TRBD1 or TRBD2 (5 bases each). CDR1 is MNHEY, CDR2 SVGEGT, per germline. V was shortened by 5 bases and J by 2 bases, with 17 bases between the two germline ends. The length of the CDR3 is 16 residues. The CDR3 DNA sequence: TGTGCCAGCAGTCCCCGGGGCTTAAGGACCACAGATACGCAGTATTTT. It encodes CASSPRGLRTTDTQYF.

V is TRBV6-5 and J is TRBJ2-1; tentatively, D is TRBD1 (5 bases). Germline CDR1 is MNHEY and CDR2 is SVGAGI. Trimming stripped 2 bases from V and 10 bases from J, with 15 bases between. This CDR3 is 14 amino acids long. The CDR3 sequence: CASSYGGRAYEQFF. CDR3 sequence (DNA): TGTGCCAGCAGTTACGGCGGCAGGGCTTACGAGCAGTTCTTC.

The rearrangement joins TRBV21-1 to TRBJ2-5; the table's TRBD1 call for D was not verified on the DNA. TRBV21-1 constitutes a pseudogene. This CDR3 is built from 17 residues. The CDR3 region is CASSTLYRVAWQETQYF. The CDR3 DNA follows: TGTGCCAGCAGCACTTTATACAGGGTAGCGTGGCAAGAGACCCAGTACTTC.

This clonotype was detected many times. One base away lies a much larger clone, so this may be a sequencing read error. V and J are TRBV6-1 and TRBJ2-7; D is unresolved. This CDR3 contains 11 residues. Germline V lookup: CDR1 MNHNS, CDR2 SASEGT. Trimming removed 3 bases at V and 2 bases at J, with 2 bases between. This chain's CDR3 is CASSDPYEQYF. The CDR3, as DNA: TGTGCCAGCAGTGACCCCTACGAGCAGTACTTC.

V is TRBV6-5 and J is TRBJ1-1; D is unresolved. Between the trimmed V and J ends, which lost 5 bases and 11 bases, there was a span of 18 bases. The CDR3 extends over 13 amino acids. Germline CDR1 reads MNHEY; CDR2 reads SVGAGI. The CDR3 is CASSPHVWLEAFF. The DNA of the CDR3 is TGTGCCAGCAGTCCTCACGTATGGTTAGAGGCTTTCTTT.

The chain joins TRBV27 to TRBJ2-2, with TRBD2 matching 9 bases. V gave up 9 bases and J gave up 3 bases; unmatched junction bases: 5. The germline gives CDR1 MNHEY, CDR2 SMNVEV (reference sequence). This CDR3 has 14 residues. The CDR3: CARPGLAYTGELFF. CDR3 in DNA: TGTGCCAGACCCGGACTAGCGTACACCGGGGAGCTGTTTTTT.

J is TRBJ1-2 and V is TRBV7-9, with 7 bases aligning to TRBD1. This CDR3 comprises 14 residues. Germline V lookup: CDR1 SEHNR, CDR2 FQNEAQ (reference sequence). V was pared by 5 bases and J by 6 bases, with 9 bases of the junction left unmatched. This CDR3 is CASSTSGTVDGYTF. In DNA, the CDR3 is TGTGCCAGCAGCACTAGTGGGACAGTCGATGGCTACACCTTC.

Regarding this clonotype: One end of the junction varies from germline; a read error may be responsible. V gene TRBV13 combines with J gene TRBJ2-5; 9 positions agree with TRBD1. Per the germline V gene, CDR1 is PRHDT and CDR2 is FYEKMQ (reference sequence). The CDR3 runs to 14 residues. DNA for the CDR3: TGTGCCGGCAGCTCGAGGACAGGGGTCGAGACCCAGTACTTC. This codes for CAGSSRTGVETQYF.

This clonotype was observed a handful of times. This chain joins TRBV7-2 and TRBJ2-3; TRBD2 is a possible D gene (5 bases). The V gene lost 3 bases and the J gene lost 6 bases, with 16 bases spanning the gap. This CDR3 is 15 amino acids long. The germline gives CDR1 SGHTA, CDR2 FQGNSA. The CDR3 DNA is TGTGCCAGCAGCTTGCTCAGGACTTTAGAGGATACGCAGTATTTT. Encoded protein: CASSLLRTLEDTQYF.

This chain uses TRBV6-5 with TRBJ2-7; the match to TRBD1 covers 8 bases. V lost 2 bases and J lost 7; bases outside the gene matches: 7. CDR3 size: 14 residues. CDR1 and CDR2 (germline): MNHEY, SVGAGI. CDR3 bases: TGTGCCAGCAGTTACGGGCCCTGGACAGGGGAGCAGTACTTC. Translating gives CASSYGPWTGEQYF.